This T cell receptor (beta chain) was identified during a study of T cell responses to AZD1222 COVID-19 vaccine. General study findings and limits: Vaccine-related CD4 TCRs covered spike, predominating at 160-218 and 743-854.

Produced via immunoSEQ multiplex PCR; TCRdb's table is partial and in-frame only. This table has 90,000 to 100,000 clones, almost 90% appearing once. The CDR3 length is 14 residues. Germline lookup yields CDR1 SGDLS and CDR2 YYNGEE. Trimming took off 1 base at V and 4 bases at J, with 9 bases between the two ends. On this clone: Its antigen is currently unknown.

J is TRBJ2-1 and V is TRBV9; D gene unclear. The receptor was isolated from an adult who received the AZD1222 COVID-19 vaccine. Sequencing was performed on peripheral blood, taken 28 days after the second AZD1222 dose. The CDR3 DNA sequence: TGTGCCAGCAGCGTAACTCAGGTGTACAATGAGCAGTTCTTC. It specifies CASSVTQVYNEQFF.